A selection of T cell receptor beta chains follows, all from one sample in a study of T cell responses to AZD1222 COVID-19 vaccine. Sequenced by immunoSEQ multiplex PCR; TCRdb stores in-frame clones only, minus some. The sample has some 150,000 clones; 94% are singletons. The specimen comprised peripheral blood, sampled on day 0 of AZD1222 vaccination. These receptors came from an adult in good health. The CDR3 runs from the conserved cysteine through the conserved F or W. The D gene is left open where the match is weak. Expanded clones get a size class; other rows say once, few or many, or leave the size out.

size	V	D	J	CDR3	DNA
many	TRBV4-2	-	TRBJ1-5	CASSQDVSQPQHF	TGTGCCAGCAGCCAAGATGTCAGCCAGCCCCAGCATTTT
once	TRBV27	-	TRBJ2-6	CASSSRRTSGANVLTF	TGTGCCAGCAGTTCCCGACGGACCTCTGGGGCCAACGTCCTGACTTTC
-	TRBV6-2/TRBV6-3	TRBD1	TRBJ2-1	CASGQQGQQFF	TGTGCCAGCGGCCAACAGGGGCAGCAGTTCTTC
-	TRBV6-2/TRBV6-3	-	TRBJ2-6	CASSYGGANVLTF	TGTGCCAGCAGTTACGGTGGGGCCAACGTCCTGACTTTC
once	TRBV24-1	-	TRBJ2-2	CATSDYTRAPGELFF	TGTGCCACCAGTGACTACACCAGGGCCCCCGGGGAGCTGTTTTTT
once	TRBV4-1	TRBD1	TRBJ1-2	CASSQAPLKDRGGKNGYTF	TGCGCCAGCAGCCAAGCGCCCCTAAAGGACAGGGGAGGCAAAAATGGCTACACCTTC
few	TRBV4-3	-	TRBJ2-2	CASSQDPYGELFF	TGCGCCAGCAGCCAAGATCCTTACGGGGAGCTGTTTTTT
once	TRBV7-2	-	TRBJ1-5	CASSFNVWAGEFNQPQHF	TGTGCCAGCAGCTTTAATGTCTGGGCAGGGGAATTCAATCAGCCCCAGCATTTT
-	TRBV24-1	-	TRBJ2-2	CATSEGALSTGELFF	TGTGCCACCAGTGAGGGGGCATTGAGCACCGGGGAGCTGTTTTTT
-	TRBV5-1	-	TRBJ2-3	CASSSGPASTDTQYF	TGCGCCAGCAGCTCTGGGCCAGCTAGCACAGATACGCAGTATTTT
-	TRBV3-1/TRBV3-2	TRBD1	TRBJ2-1	CASRNDRDRENEQFF	TGTGCCAGCAGGAACGACAGGGATCGAGAAAATGAGCAGTTCTTC
-	TRBV19	-	TRBJ1-6	CASSEREDSELPPLHF	TGTGCCAGTAGCGAACGGGAGGACAGCGAACTCCCACCCCTCCACTTT
once	TRBV10-1	TRBD1	TRBJ1-2	CASSASSGGGYTF	TGCGCCAGCAGTGCCTCCTCAGGGGGTGGCTACACCTTC
few	TRBV6-5	-	TRBJ1-4	CASIRGEDEKLFF	TGTGCCAGCATCAGGGGCGAGGATGAAAAACTGTTTTTT
once	TRBV14	-	TRBJ2-5	CASSQDPETQYF	TGTGCCAGCAGCCAAGATCCGGAGACCCAGTACTTC
-	TRBV28	TRBD1	TRBJ2-5	CASSSGQGETQYF	TGTGCCAGCAGTTCGGGACAGGGGGAGACCCAGTACTTC
-	TRBV4-3	TRBD2	TRBJ2-1	CASSHTSGRVGNEQFF	TGCGCCAGCAGCCATACTAGCGGGAGGGTGGGCAATGAGCAGTTCTTC
-	TRBV27	TRBD1	TRBJ1-5	CASSLQGAFQPQHF	TGTGCCAGCAGCCTTCAGGGGGCTTTTCAGCCCCAGCATTTT
-	TRBV2	-	TRBJ1-5	CASSGTSNQPQHF	TGTGCCAGCAGCGGAACGAGCAATCAGCCCCAGCATTTT
-	TRBV30	-	TRBJ1-1	CAWSAMNTEAFF	TGTGCCTGGAGTGCTATGAACACTGAAGCTTTCTTT
-	TRBV4-3	-	TRBJ1-2	CASSQDAPRPYGYTF	TGCGCCAGCAGCCAAGATGCGCCCCGTCCCTATGGCTACACCTTC
-	TRBV10-3	TRBD1	TRBJ1-2	CAISERTGQGNYGYTF	TGTGCCATCAGTGAGCGGACAGGGCAGGGTAACTATGGCTACACCTTC
-	TRBV19	-	TRBJ1-5	CASRVQQFNQPQHF	TGTGCCAGTAGGGTACAGCAATTCAATCAGCCCCAGCATTTT
-	TRBV7-9	-	TRBJ1-2	CASSRDSSYGYTF	TGTGCCAGCAGCCGAGACAGCAGTTATGGCTACACCTTC
-	TRBV19	TRBD1	TRBJ1-5	CASTRTGDSNQPQHF	TGTGCCAGTACCAGGACAGGGGATAGCAATCAGCCCCAGCATTTT
-	TRBV7-8	-	TRBJ2-5	CASSLGTNQETQYF	TGTGCCAGCAGCTTAGGGACAAACCAAGAGACCCAGTACTTC
-	TRBV10-3	-	TRBJ1-4	CAISDVEGVPNEKLFF	TGTGCCATCAGTGATGTGGAAGGGGTGCCTAATGAAAAACTGTTTTTT
-	TRBV18	-	TRBJ1-2	CASSPDRRFNYGYTF	TGTGCCAGCTCACCAGATCGGAGATTTAACTATGGCTACACCTTC
-	TRBV15	-	TRBJ1-2	CATSSSGKRGYTF	TGTGCCACCAGCAGCTCAGGAAAACGTGGCTACACCTTC
-	TRBV2	-	TRBJ1-2	CASSEELGRGGYTF	TGTGCCAGCAGTGAAGAGTTGGGCAGGGGTGGCTACACCTTC
once	TRBV5-1	-	TRBJ1-5	CASSLAPVGGNQPQHF	TGCGCCAGCAGCTTGGCCCCCGTTGGGGGAAATCAGCCCCAGCATTTT
-	TRBV12-3/TRBV12-4	-	TRBJ2-5	CASSFLGPQTQYF	TGTGCCAGCAGTTTTTTGGGTCCGCAGACCCAGTACTTC
-	TRBV28	TRBD1	TRBJ1-2	CASSLQGARGYTF	TGTGCCAGCAGTTTACAGGGGGCGCGGGGCTACACCTTC
-	TRBV12-3/TRBV12-4	-	TRBJ1-2	CASSLAPRDGYTF	TGTGCCAGCAGTTTAGCGCCCAGGGATGGCTACACCTTC
-	TRBV5-1	-	TRBJ1-4	CASRQGGTEKLFF	TGCGCCAGCAGACAGGGAGGGACTGAAAAACTGTTTTTT
-	TRBV2	-	TRBJ1-2	CASSERSGYGYTF	TGTGCCAGCAGTGAAAGGTCAGGCTATGGCTACACCTTC
once	TRBV5-1	-	TRBJ1-1	CASSQGGGSTEAFF	TGCGCCAGCAGCCAAGGCGGGGGATCGACTGAAGCTTTCTTT
-	TRBV5-1	-	TRBJ2-1	CASSFRGAKYNEQFF	TGCGCCAGCAGCTTTCGGGGAGCCAAATACAATGAGCAGTTCTTC
-	TRBV7-2	-	TRBJ2-2	CASTRGWVTGELFF	TGTGCCAGCACACGCGGGTGGGTCACCGGGGAGCTGTTTTTT
-	TRBV6-6	-	TRBJ1-4	CASSPAAEKLFF	TGTGCCAGCAGCCCCGCCGCGGAAAAACTGTTTTTT
once	TRBV6-5	-	TRBJ1-4	CASRRGLTREKLFF	TGTGCCAGCAGAAGAGGGTTGACTCGGGAAAAACTGTTTTTT
-	TRBV4-2	TRBD1	TRBJ1-2	CASSQTGQGNYGYTF	TGTGCCAGCAGCCAGACCGGACAGGGGAACTATGGCTACACCTTC
-	TRBV2	-	TRBJ2-3	CASRIGTDTQYF	TGTGCCAGCAGGATAGGCACAGATACGCAGTATTTT
-	TRBV7-9	-	TRBJ1-4	CASSWLDNEKLFF	TGTGCCAGCAGCTGGCTGGACAATGAAAAACTGTTTTTT
-	TRBV3-1/TRBV3-2	-	TRBJ2-5	CASSTQGYWTQYF	TGTGCCAGCAGCACCCAGGGTTACTGGACCCAGTACTTC
-	TRBV5-4	-	TRBJ1-3	CATQTRESAGNTIYF	TGTGCCACTCAGACTAGGGAGTCCGCCGGAAACACCATATATTTT
-	TRBV9	-	TRBJ2-5	CASSVAGSLGETQYF	TGTGCCAGCAGCGTAGCCGGGTCCCTGGGAGAGACCCAGTACTTC
-	TRBV7-9	-	TRBJ2-3	CASSLDSTQYF	TGTGCCAGCAGCTTAGATTCTACGCAGTATTTT
-	TRBV20-1	-	TRBJ2-1	CSAREGIEQFF	TGCAGTGCTAGAGAGGGGATCGAGCAGTTCTTC
-	TRBV6-5	-	TRBJ1-5	CASSYSAGLRQPQHF	TGTGCCAGCAGTTACTCGGCAGGGCTGAGGCAGCCCCAGCATTTT
-	TRBV2	-	TRBJ1-5	CASRLNSNQPQHF	TGTGCCAGCAGATTAAACAGCAATCAGCCCCAGCATTTT
once	TRBV5-1	-	TRBJ1-1	CASSQGTMNTEAFF	TGCGCCAGCAGCCAAGGGACCATGAACACTGAAGCTTTCTTT
-	TRBV19	TRBD2	TRBJ2-2	CASFLRASGKVGELFF	TGTGCCAGTTTTCTCCGGGCTAGCGGAAAGGTCGGGGAGCTGTTTTTT